This T cell receptor beta chain comes out of a study of T cells in Graves' hyperthyroidism and ophthalmopathy. This clonotype was recorded many times. For Graves' hyperthyroidism to be stable, ophthalmopathy could not progress within 18 months. Diagnostic assessment was based on clinical symptoms, serum thyroxine and TRAb, thyroid ultrasound and orbital computed tomography. Amplification of TCR beta CDR3 regions used RNA as the template. HTBI primers were employed in a first-round RT-PCR of the TCR CDR3. TCRdb used MiXCR to reprocess the multiplex PCR reads, holding one entry per CDR3 protein. The sample carries 350,000 to 400,000 distinct CDR3 sequences, 19% recorded once. The CDR3 runs 12 residues. V lost 3 bases and J lost 7; bases outside the gene matches: 3. Per the germline V gene, CDR1 is DFQATT and CDR2 is SNEGSKA (reference sequence).

The J gene is TRBJ1-1, the V gene TRBV20-1, with 9 nucleotides matching TRBD1. The receptor was derived from a woman aged 18 to 35 with Graves' hyperthyroidism. Input material: blood. CDR3 sequence: CSARTGGLEAFF. Written as DNA, the CDR3 is TGCAGTGCTAGGACAGGGGGGCTTGAAGCTTTCTTT.